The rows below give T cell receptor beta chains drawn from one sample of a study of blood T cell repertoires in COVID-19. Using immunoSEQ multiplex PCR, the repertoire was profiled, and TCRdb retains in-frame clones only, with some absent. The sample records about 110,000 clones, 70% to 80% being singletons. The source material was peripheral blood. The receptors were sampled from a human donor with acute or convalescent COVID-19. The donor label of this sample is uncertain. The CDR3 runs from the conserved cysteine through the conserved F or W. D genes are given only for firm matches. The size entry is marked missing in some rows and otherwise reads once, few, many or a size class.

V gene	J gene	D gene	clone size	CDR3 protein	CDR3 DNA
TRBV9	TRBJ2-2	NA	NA	CASSVGRQTNTGELFF	TGTGCCAGCAGCGTGGGCCGACAAACGAACACCGGGGAGCTGTTTTTT
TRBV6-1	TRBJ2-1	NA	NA	CASSEERSSYNEQFF	TGTGCCAGCAGTGAAGAGAGGAGCTCCTACAATGAGCAGTTCTTC
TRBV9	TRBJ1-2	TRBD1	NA	CASSLGGGLYGYTF	TGTGCCAGCAGCCTCGGAGGGGGCCTCTATGGCTACACCTTC
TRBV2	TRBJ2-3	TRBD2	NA	CASKTSGGPDTQYF	TGTGCCAGCAAGACTAGCGGGGGGCCAGATACGCAGTATTTT
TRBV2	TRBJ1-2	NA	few	CASSEKLREGYGYTF	TGTGCCAGCAGTGAAAAACTGAGGGAAGGGTATGGCTACACCTTC
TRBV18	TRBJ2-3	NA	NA	CASSPSQADTQYF	TGTGCCAGCTCTCCAAGCCAGGCAGATACGCAGTATTTT
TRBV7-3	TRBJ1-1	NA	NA	CASSLIGGTEAFF	TGTGCCAGCAGCTTAATTGGAGGCACTGAAGCTTTCTTT
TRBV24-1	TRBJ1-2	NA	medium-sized	CATSEGSYGYTF	TGTGCCACCAGTGAGGGCTCCTATGGCTACACCTTC
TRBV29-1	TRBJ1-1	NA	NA	CSVEKTGFSLTFF	TGCAGCGTTGAGAAGACAGGTTTCTCCCTTACTTTCTTT
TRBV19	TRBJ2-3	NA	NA	CASSAINTQYF	TGTGCCAGTAGTGCGATAAATACGCAGTATTTT
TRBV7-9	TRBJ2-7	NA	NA	CASSTPGQTLSYEQYF	TGTGCCAGCAGCACACCAGGACAGACGCTTTCCTACGAGCAGTACTTC
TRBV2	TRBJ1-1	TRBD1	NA	CASRGNRGPNTEAFF	TGTGCCAGCAGGGGGAACAGGGGTCCGAACACTGAAGCTTTCTTT
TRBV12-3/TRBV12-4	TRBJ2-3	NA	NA	CASSPGYTDTQYF	TGTGCCAGCAGCCCGGGTTACACAGATACGCAGTATTTT
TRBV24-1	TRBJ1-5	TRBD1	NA	CATSEGTGSNQPQHF	TGTGCCACCAGTGAAGGGACAGGGTCAAATCAGCCCCAGCATTTT
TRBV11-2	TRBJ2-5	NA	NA	CASSLTGWWETQYF	TGTGCCAGCAGTCTTACCGGGTGGTGGGAGACCCAGTACTTC
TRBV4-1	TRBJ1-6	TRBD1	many	CASSQGQGEVSPLHF	TGCGCCAGCAGCCAAGGACAGGGTGAGGTTTCACCCCTCCACTTT
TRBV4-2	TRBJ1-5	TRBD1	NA	CASSQQGAEQPQHF	TGTGCCAGCAGCCAACAGGGGGCGGAACAGCCCCAGCATTTT
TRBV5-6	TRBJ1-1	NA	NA	CASSYDREAFF	TGTGCCAGCAGTTACGACAGGGAAGCTTTCTTT
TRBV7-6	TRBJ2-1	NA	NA	CASSDTARGFNEQFF	TGTGCCAGCAGCGATACGGCACGAGGGTTCAATGAGCAGTTCTTC
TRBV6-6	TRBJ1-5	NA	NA	CASSATAGGVQPQHF	TGTGCCAGCAGTGCCACGGCGGGGGGAGTTCAGCCCCAGCATTTT
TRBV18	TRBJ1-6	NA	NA	CASQYSENSPLHF	TGTGCCAGCCAATACAGTGAAAATTCACCCCTCCACTTT
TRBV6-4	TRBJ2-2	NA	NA	CASSDSGQGNTGELFF	TGTGCCAGCAGTGACTCGGGCCAGGGGAACACCGGGGAGCTGTTTTTT
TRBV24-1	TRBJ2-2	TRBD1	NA	CATSDFGTGRTGELFF	TGTGCCACCAGTGATTTCGGGACAGGGAGGACCGGGGAGCTGTTTTTT
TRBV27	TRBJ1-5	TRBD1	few	CASRPTGTLPGQPQHF	TGTGCCAGCCGACCGACAGGGACCCTCCCGGGTCAGCCCCAGCATTTT
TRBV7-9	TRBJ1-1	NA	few	CASTKTWGERTEAFF	TGTGCCAGCACCAAGACATGGGGAGAGAGGACTGAAGCTTTCTTT
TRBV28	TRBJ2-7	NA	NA	CASSPPGVKAGEQYF	TGTGCCAGCAGTCCCCCTGGGGTGAAGGCGGGCGAGCAGTACTTC
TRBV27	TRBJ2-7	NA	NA	CASSFSGGWEQYF	TGTGCCAGCAGTTTTAGTGGGGGCTGGGAGCAGTACTTC
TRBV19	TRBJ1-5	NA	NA	CASSITGDSNQPQHF	TGTGCCAGTAGTATCACGGGGGATAGCAATCAGCCCCAGCATTTT
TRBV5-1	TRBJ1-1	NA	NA	CASSLEPGMNTEAFF	TGCGCCAGCAGCTTGGAACCAGGGATGAACACTGAAGCTTTCTTT
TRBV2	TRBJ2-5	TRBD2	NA	CASRGGLPIQETQYF	TGTGCCAGCAGGGGGGGACTACCGATCCAAGAGACCCAGTACTTC
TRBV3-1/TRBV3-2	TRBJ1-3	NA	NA	CASSPPRTAGNTIYF	TGTGCCAGCAGCCCCCCTCGGACAGCGGGAAACACCATATATTTT
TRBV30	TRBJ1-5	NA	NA	CAWSAGQGHQPQHF	TGTGCCTGGAGTGCGGGGCAGGGGCATCAGCCCCAGCATTTT
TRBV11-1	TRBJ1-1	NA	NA	CASSLRPPGQNTEAFF	TGTGCCAGCAGCTTAAGACCTCCGGGACAGAACACTGAAGCTTTCTTT
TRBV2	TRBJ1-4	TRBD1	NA	CASSEQGVHATNEKLFF	TGTGCCAGCAGTGAACAGGGGGTCCATGCAACTAATGAAAAACTGTTTTTT
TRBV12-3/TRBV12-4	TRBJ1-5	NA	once	CASSLRGYQPQHF	TGTGCCAGCAGTTTACGCGGTTATCAGCCCCAGCATTTT
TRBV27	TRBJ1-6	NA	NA	CASSLWPGNSPLHF	TGTGCCAGCAGTTTATGGCCAGGGAATTCACCCCTCCACTTT
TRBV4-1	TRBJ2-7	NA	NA	CASSPLDMVDFGEQYF	TGCGCCAGCAGCCCGCTGGACATGGTAGACTTCGGCGAGCAGTACTTC
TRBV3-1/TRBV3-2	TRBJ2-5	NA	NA	CASSQDEAGAGETQYF	TGTGCCAGCAGCCAAGATGAGGCAGGGGCAGGAGAGACCCAGTACTTC
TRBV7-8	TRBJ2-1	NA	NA	CASSPWGDEQFF	TGTGCCAGCAGCCCTTGGGGGGATGAGCAGTTCTTC
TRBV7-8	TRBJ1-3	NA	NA	CASRWGPGNTIYF	TGTGCCAGCAGATGGGGGCCCGGAAACACCATATATTTT
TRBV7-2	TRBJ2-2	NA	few	CASSLNRVTGELFF	TGTGCCAGCAGCTTAAACAGGGTCACCGGGGAGCTGTTTTTT
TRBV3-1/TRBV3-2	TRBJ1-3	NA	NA	CASSPRGRVRDTIYF	TGTGCCAGCAGCCCCCGCGGGAGGGTGCGAGACACCATATATTTT
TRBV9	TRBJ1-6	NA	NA	CASSVEPGSNSPLHF	TGTGCCAGCAGCGTGGAACCGGGGTCGAATTCACCCCTCCACTTT
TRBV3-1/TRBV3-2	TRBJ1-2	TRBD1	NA	CASSSSLEQGVYGYTF	TGTGCCAGCAGCTCGTCCTTGGAACAGGGGGTCTATGGCTACACCTTC
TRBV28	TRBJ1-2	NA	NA	CASSGTSTKINYGYTF	TGTGCCAGCAGTGGGACATCGACAAAAATTAACTATGGCTACACCTTC
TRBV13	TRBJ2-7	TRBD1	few	CASSLGQGNEQYF	TGTGCCAGCAGCCTAGGACAGGGAAACGAGCAGTACTTC
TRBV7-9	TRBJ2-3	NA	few	CASSETGRISTDTQYF	TGTGCCAGCAGCGAGACAGGGAGGATTAGCACAGATACGCAGTATTTT
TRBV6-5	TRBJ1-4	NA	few	CASSSRQYNEKLFF	TGTGCCAGCAGCTCCCGACAGTATAATGAAAAACTGTTTTTT
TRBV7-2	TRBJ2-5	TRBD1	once	CASSRTGPSETQYF	TGTGCCAGCAGCCGGACAGGCCCGTCGGAGACCCAGTACTTC
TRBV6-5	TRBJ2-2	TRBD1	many	CASSYRGPSGELFF	TGTGCCAGCAGTTACAGGGGGCCGTCCGGGGAGCTGTTTTTT
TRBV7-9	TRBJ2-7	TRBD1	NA	CASSLTTGGRDEQYF	TGTGCCAGCAGCCTAACCACAGGGGGTCGTGACGAGCAGTACTTC
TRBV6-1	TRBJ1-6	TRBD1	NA	CASSEKGQGATLHF	TGTGCCAGCAGTGAAAAAGGCCAGGGGGCGACCCTCCACTTT
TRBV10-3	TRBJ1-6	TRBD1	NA	CAISEGTGMVPLHF	TGTGCCATCAGTGAGGGGACAGGGATGGTACCCCTCCACTTT
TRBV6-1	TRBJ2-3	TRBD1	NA	CASSDDRGRGTDTQYF	TGTGCCAGCAGTGATGACAGGGGGCGCGGCACAGATACGCAGTATTTT